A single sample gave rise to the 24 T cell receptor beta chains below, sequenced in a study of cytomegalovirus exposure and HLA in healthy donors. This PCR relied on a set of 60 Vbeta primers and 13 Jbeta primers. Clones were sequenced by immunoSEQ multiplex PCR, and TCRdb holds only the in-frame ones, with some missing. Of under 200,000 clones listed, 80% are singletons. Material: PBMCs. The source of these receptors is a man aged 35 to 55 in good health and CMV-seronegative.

The CDR3 DNA sequence: TGTGCCAGCAGTAAAGAGAGGACAGGGAGTCTGTCCCAGTACTTC. It codes for CASSKERTGSLSQYF. The chain carries TRBV2 and TRBJ2-5, with 8 bases that match TRBD1. CDR3 length: 15 amino acids. Germline CDR1 and CDR2: SNHLY and FYNNEI. Trimming removed 5 bases from V and 9 bases from J; junction bases left unmatched: 14.

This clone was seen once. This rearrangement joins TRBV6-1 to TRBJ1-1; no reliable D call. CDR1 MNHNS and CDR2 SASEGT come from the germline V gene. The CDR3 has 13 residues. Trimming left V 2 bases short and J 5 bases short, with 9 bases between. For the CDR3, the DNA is TGTGCCAGCAGTGAATCCGGGAGAACTGAAGCTTTCTTT. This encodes CASSESGRTEAFF.

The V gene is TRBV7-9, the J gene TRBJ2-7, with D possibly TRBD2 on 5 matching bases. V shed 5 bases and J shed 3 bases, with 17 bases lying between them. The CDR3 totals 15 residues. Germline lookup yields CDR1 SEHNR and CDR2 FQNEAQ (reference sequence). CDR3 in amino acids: CASSLTGFSYYEQYF. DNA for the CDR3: TGTGCCAGCAGCCTAACGGGGTTTAGCTACTACGAGCAGTACTTC.

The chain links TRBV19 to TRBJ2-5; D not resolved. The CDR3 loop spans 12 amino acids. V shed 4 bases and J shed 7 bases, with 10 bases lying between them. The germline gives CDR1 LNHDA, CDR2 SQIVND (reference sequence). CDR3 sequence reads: CASSRPTGTQYF. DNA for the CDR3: TGTGCCAGTAGTAGGCCCACGGGGACCCAGTACTTC.

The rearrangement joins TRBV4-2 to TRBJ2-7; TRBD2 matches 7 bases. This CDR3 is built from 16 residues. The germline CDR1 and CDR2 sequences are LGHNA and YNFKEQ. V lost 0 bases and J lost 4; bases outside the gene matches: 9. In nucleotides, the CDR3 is TGTGCCAGCAGCCAAGATGGAGGGAGGGGACTATACGAGCAGTACTTC. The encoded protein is CASSQDGGRGLYEQYF.

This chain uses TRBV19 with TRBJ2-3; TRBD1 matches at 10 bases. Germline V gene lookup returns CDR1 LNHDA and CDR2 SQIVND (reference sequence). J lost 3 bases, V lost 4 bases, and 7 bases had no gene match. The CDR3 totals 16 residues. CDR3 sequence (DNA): TGTGCCAGTAGTACGTCGAGACAGGGGGCTACAGATACGCAGTATTTT. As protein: CASSTSRQGATDTQYF.

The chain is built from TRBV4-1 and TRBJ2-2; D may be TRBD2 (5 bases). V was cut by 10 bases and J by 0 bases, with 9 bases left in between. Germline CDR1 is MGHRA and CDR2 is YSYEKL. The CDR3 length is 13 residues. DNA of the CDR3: TGCGCCACCGAGGGCCCGAACACCGGGGAGCTGTTTTTT. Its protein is CATEGPNTGELFF.

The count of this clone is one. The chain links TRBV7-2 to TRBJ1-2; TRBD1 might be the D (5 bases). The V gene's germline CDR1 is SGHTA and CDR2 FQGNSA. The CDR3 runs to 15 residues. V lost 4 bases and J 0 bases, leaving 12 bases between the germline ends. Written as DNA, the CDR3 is TGTGCCAGCAGCTCAACCGACAGAGCTAACTATGGCTACACCTTC. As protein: CASSSTDRANYGYTF.

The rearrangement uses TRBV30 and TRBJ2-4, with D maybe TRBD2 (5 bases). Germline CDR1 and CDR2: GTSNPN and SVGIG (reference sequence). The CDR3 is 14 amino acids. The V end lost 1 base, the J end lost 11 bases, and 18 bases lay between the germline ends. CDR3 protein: CAWSEYLGAVVQYF. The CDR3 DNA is TGTGCCTGGAGTGAATATCTAGGAGCGGTCGTTCAGTACTTC.

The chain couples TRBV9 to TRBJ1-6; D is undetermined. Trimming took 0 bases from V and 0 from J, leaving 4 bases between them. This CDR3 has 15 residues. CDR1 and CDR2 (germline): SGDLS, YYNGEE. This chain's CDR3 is CASSVDISYNSPLHF. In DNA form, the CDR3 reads TGTGCCAGCAGCGTAGACATCTCCTATAATTCACCCCTCCACTTT.

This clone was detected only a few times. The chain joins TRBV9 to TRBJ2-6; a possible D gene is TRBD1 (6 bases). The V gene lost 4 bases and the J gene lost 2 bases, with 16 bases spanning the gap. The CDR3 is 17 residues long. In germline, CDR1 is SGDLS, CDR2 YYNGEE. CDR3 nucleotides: TGTGCCAGCAGCTCACAGACAGGACAAACTGGGGCCAACGTCCTGACTTTC. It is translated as CASSSQTGQTGANVLTF.

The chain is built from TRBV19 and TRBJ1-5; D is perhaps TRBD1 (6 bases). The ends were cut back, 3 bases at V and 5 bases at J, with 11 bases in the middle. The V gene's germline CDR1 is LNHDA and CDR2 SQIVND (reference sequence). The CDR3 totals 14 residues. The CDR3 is CASSIWGRDQPQHF. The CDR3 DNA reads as TGTGCCAGTAGTATTTGGGGGCGCGATCAGCCCCAGCATTTT.

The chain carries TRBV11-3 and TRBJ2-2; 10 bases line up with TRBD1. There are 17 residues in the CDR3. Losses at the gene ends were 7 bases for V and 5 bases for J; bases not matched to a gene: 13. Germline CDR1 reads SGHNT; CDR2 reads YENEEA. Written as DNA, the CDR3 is TGTGCCAGCATCCAAACCTCGGGACAGGGGAATACCGGGGAGCTGTTTTTT. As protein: CASIQTSGQGNTGELFF.

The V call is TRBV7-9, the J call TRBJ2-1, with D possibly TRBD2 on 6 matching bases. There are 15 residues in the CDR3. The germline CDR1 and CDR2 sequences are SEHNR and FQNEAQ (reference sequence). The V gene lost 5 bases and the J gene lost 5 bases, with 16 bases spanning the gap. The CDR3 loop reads CASSPGTGDDNEQFF. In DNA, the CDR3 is TGTGCCAGCAGCCCAGGGACTGGGGATGACAATGAGCAGTTCTTC.

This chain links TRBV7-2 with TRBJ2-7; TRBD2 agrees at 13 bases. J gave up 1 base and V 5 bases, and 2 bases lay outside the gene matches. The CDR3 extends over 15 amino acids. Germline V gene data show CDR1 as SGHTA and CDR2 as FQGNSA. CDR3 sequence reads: CASSMTSGGSYEQYF. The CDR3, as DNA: TGTGCCAGCAGCATGACTAGCGGGGGGTCCTACGAGCAGTACTTC.

The CDR3 loop is CASSASGIGSSYNEQFF. In DNA form, the CDR3 reads TGTGCCAGCAGTGCCAGCGGGATCGGGAGCTCCTACAATGAGCAGTTCTTC. The chain joins TRBV25-1 to TRBJ2-1, with TRBD2 matching 7 bases. Trimming cost V 4 bases and J 0 bases; bases outside gene matches: 9. The CDR3 loop spans 17 amino acids. The germline CDR1 and CDR2 sequences are MGHDK and SYGVNS. Full variable domain (outside the CDR3, taken from reference TRBV25-1 and TRBJ2-1): EADIYQTPRYLVIGTGKKITLECSQTMGHDKMYWYQQDPGMELHLIHYSYGVNSTEKGDLSSESTVSRIRTEHFPLTLESARPSHTSQYLCASSASGIGSSYNEQFFGPGTRLTVL.

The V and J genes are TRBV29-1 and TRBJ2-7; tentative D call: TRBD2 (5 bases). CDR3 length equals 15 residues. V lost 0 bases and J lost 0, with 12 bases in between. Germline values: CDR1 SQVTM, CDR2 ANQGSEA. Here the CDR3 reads CSVEDPTGSSYEQYF. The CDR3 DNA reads TGCAGCGTTGAAGATCCGACGGGGAGCTCCTACGAGCAGTACTTC.

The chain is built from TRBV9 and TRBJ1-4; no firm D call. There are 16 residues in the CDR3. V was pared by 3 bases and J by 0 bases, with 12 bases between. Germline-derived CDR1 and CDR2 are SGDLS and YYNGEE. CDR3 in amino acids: CASSGHTAPTNEKLFF. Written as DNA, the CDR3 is TGTGCCAGCAGCGGCCACACCGCCCCAACTAATGAAAAACTGTTTTTT.

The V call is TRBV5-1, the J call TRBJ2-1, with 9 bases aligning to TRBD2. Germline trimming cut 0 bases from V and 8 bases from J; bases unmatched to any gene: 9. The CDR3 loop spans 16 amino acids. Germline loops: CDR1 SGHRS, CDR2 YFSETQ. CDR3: CASSLVSGGPQHEQFF. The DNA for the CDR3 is TGCGCCAGCAGCTTGGTCAGCGGGGGGCCACAGCATGAGCAGTTCTTC.

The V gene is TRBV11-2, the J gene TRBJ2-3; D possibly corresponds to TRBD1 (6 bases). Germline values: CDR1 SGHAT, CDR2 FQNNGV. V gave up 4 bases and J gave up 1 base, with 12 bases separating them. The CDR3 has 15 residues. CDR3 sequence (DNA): TGTGCCAGCAGCTCCGGTAAGGGGGGCACAGATACGCAGTATTTT. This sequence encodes CASSSGKGGTDTQYF.

CDR3 sequence: CASSLWREEQETQYF. The CDR3, as DNA: TGTGCCAGCAGCTTGTGGCGGGAGGAGCAAGAGACCCAGTACTTC. The rearrangement uses TRBV5-6 and TRBJ2-5; TRBD2 aligns across 8 bases. The CDR3 is 15 residues long. Germline V lookup: CDR1 SGHDT, CDR2 YYEEEE. V lost 1 base and J lost 2; bases outside the gene matches: 4. The whole variable domain, filled in from reference TRBV5-6 and TRBJ2-5, reads DAGVTQSPTHLIKTRGQQVTLRCSPKSGHDTVSWYQQALGQGPQFIFQYYEEEERQRGNFPDRFSGHQFPNYSSELNVNALLLGDSALYLCASSLWREEQETQYFGPGTRLLVL.

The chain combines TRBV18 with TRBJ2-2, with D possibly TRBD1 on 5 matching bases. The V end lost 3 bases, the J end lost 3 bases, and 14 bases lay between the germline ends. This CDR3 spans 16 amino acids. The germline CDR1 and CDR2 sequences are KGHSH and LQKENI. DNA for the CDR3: TGTGCCAGCTCACCCTCCAGGGCCCGAGACACCGGGGAGCTGTTTTTT. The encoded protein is CASSPSRARDTGELFF.

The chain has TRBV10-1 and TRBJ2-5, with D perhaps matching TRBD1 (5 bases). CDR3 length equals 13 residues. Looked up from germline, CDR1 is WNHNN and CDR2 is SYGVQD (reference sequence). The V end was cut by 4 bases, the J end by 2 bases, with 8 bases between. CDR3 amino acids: CASSVRGQETQYF. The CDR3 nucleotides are TGCGCCAGCAGTGTAAGGGGTCAAGAGACCCAGTACTTC.

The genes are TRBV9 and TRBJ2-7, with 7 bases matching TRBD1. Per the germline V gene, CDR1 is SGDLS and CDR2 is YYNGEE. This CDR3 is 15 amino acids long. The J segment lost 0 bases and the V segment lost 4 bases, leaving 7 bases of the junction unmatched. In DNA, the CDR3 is TGTGCCAGCAGCCCGAGAGGACAGGACTCCTACGAGCAGTACTTC. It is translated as CASSPRGQDSYEQYF.